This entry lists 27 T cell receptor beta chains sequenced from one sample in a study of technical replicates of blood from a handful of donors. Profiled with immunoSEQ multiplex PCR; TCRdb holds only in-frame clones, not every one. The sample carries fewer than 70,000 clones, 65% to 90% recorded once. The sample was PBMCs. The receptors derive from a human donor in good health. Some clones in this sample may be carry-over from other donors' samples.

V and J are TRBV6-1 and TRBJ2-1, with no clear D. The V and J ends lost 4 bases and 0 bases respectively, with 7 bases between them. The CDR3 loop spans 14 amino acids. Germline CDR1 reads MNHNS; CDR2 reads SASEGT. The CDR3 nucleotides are TGTGCCAGCAGTGCGATCGGCTCCTACAATGAGCAGTTCTTC. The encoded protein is CASSAIGSYNEQFF.

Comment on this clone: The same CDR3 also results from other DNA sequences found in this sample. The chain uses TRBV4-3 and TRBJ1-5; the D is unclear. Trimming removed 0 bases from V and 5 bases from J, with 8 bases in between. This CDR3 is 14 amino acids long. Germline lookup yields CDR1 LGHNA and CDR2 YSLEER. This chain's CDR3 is CASSQDRQDQPQHF. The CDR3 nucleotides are TGCGCCAGCAGCCAAGATCGTCAGGATCAGCCCCAGCATTTT.

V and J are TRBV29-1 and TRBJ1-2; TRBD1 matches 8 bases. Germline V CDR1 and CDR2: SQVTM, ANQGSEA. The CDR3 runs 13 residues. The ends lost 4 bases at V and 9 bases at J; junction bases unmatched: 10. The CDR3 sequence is CSVGGQASESYTF. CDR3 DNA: TGCAGCGTTGGGGGACAGGCCTCGGAGAGCTACACCTTC.

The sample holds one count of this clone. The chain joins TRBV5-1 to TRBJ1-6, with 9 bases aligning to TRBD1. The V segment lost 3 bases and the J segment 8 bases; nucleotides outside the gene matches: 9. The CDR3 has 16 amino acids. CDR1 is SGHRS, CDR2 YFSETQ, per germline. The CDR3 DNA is TGCGCCAGCAGCTCCGGGACAGGGAACGGTGATTCACCCCTCCACTTT. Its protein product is CASSSGTGNGDSPLHF. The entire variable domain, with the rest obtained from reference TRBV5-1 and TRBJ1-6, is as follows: KAGVTQTPRYLIKTRGQQVTLSCSPISGHRSVSWYQQTPGQGLQFLFEYFSETQRNKGNFPGRFSGRQFSNSRSEMNVSTLELGDSALYLCASSSGTGNGDSPLHFGNGTRLTVT.

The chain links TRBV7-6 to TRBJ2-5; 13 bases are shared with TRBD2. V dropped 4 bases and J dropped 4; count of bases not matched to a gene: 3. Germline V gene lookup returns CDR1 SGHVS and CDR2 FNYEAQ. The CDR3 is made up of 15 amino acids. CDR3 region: CASSSRTSGRETQYF. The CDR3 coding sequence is TGTGCCAGCAGCTCCAGGACTAGCGGGAGAGAGACCCAGTACTTC.

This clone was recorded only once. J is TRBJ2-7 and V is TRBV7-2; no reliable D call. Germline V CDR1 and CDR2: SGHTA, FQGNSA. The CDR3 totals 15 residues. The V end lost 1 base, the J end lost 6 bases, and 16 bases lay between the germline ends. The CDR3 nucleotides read TGTGCCAGCAGCTTAGTGTACAGCCTCGACCGCGAGCAGTACTTC. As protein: CASSLVYSLDREQYF.

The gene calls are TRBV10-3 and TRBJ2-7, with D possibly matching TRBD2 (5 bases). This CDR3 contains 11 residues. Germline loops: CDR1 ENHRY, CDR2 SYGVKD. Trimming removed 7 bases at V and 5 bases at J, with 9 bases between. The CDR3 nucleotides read TGTGCCATCACGAGGGAAAACGAGCAGTACTTC. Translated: CAITRENEQYF.

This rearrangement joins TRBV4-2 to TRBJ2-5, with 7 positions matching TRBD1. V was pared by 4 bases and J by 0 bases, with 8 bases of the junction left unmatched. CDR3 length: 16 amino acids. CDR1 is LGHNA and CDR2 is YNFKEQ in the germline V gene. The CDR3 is CASSRAPQGYQETQYF. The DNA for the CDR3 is TGTGCCAGCAGCCGAGCTCCACAGGGGTACCAAGAGACCCAGTACTTC.

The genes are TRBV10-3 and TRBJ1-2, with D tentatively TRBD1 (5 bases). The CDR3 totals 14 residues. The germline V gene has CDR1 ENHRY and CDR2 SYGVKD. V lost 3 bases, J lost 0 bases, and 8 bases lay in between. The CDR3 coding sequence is TGTGCCATCAGTGACGGGGGGGCTAACTATGGCTACACCTTC. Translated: CAISDGGANYGYTF.

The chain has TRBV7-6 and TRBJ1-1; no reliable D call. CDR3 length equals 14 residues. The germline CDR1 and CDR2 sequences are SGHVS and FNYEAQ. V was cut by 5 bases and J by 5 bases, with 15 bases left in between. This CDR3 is CASSPVGGRTEAFF. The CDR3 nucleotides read TGTGCCAGCAGCCCAGTGGGAGGGCGTACTGAAGCTTTCTTT.

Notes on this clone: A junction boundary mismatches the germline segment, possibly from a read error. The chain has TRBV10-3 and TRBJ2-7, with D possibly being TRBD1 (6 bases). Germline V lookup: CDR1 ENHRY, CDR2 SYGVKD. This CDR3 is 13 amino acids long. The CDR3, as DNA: TGTGCCATCACCGACAGGCTTACCCACGAGCAATACTTC. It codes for CAITDRLTHEQYF.

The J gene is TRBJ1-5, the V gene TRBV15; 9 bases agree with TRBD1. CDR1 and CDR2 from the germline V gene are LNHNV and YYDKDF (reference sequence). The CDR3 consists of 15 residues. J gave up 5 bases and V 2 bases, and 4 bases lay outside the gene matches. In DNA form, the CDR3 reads TGTGCCACCAGCAGATGGACAGGGGTGGATCAGCCCCAGCATTTT. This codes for CATSRWTGVDQPQHF. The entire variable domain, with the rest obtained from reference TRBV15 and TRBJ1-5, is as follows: DAMVIQNPRYQVTQFGKPVTLSCSQTLNHNVMYWYQQKSSQAPKLLFHYYDKDFNNEADTPDNFQSRRPNTSFCFLDIRSPGLGDTAMYLCATSRWTGVDQPQHFGDGTRLSIL.

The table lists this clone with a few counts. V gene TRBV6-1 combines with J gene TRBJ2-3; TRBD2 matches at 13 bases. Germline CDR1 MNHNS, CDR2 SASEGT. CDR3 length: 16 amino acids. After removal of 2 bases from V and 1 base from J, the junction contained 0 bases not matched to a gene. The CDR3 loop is CASSETSGGGTDTQYF. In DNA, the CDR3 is TGTGCCAGCAGTGAAACTAGCGGGGGGGGCACAGATACGCAGTATTTT.

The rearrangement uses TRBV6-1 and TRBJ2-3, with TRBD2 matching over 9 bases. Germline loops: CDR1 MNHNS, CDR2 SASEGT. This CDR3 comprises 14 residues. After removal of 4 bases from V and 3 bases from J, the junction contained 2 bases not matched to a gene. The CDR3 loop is CASSGSGRTDTQYF. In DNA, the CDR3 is TGTGCCAGCAGTGGTAGCGGGAGAACAGATACGCAGTATTTT.

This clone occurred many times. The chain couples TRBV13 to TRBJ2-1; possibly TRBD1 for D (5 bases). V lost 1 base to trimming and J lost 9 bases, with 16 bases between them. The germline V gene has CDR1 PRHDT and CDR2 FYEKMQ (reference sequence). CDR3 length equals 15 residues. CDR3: CASSLEGQGDGEQFF. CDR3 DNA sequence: TGTGCCAGCAGCTTAGAGGGCCAGGGTGACGGTGAGCAGTTCTTC.

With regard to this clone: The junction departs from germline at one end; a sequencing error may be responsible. CDR3 DNA: TGTACCAGCAGTCCGAATGCGATGCATGAGCAGTTCTTC. Its translation: CTSSPNAMHEQFF. The chain carries TRBV5-4 and TRBJ2-1, with D uncertain. The CDR3 loop spans 13 amino acids. Germline assignment: CDR1 SGHNT and CDR2 YYREEE (reference sequence).

CDR3 DNA sequence: TGTGCCAGCAGCTACAACGCAGGGGGGTCGGGTTCACCCCTCCACTTT. Encoded protein: CASSYNAGGSGSPLHF. This chain links TRBV7-2 with TRBJ1-6; 7 bases map to TRBD1. In germline, CDR1 is SGHTA, CDR2 FQGNSA. Germline trimming cut 4 bases from V and 9 bases from J; bases unmatched to any gene: 12. This CDR3 is 16 amino acids long.

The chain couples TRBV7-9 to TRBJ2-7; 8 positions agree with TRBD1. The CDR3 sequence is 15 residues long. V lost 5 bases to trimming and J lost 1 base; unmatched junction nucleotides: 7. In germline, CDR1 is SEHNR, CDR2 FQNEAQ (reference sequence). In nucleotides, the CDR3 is TGTGCCAGCAGCCCGACGGACAGGGTTTCCTACGAGCAGTACTTC. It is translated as CASSPTDRVSYEQYF.

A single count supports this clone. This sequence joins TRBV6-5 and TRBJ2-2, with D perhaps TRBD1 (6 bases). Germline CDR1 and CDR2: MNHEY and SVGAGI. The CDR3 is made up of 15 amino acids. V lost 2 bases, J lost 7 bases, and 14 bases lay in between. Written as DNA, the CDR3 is TGTGCCAGCAGTTACAGGGGGTCCGTGGGCGGGGAGCTGTTTTTT. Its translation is CASSYRGSVGGELFF.

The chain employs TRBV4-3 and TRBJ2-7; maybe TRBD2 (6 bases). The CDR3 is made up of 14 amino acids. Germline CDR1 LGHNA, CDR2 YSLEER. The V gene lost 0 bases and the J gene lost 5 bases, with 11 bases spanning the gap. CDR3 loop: CASSQDGGPDEQYF. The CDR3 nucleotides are TGCGCCAGCAGCCAAGACGGGGGACCCGACGAGCAGTACTTC.

The CDR3 DNA reads TGTGCCAGCACCGCATTGGGGGGGGCGAGCACAGATACGCAGTATTTT. Its protein is CASTALGGASTDTQYF. The rearrangement joins TRBV11-2 to TRBJ2-3, with D possibly being TRBD2 (7 bases). Germline CDR1 and CDR2: SGHAT and FQNNGV. V gave up 7 bases and J gave up 0 bases, with 17 bases separating them. This CDR3 contains 16 residues.

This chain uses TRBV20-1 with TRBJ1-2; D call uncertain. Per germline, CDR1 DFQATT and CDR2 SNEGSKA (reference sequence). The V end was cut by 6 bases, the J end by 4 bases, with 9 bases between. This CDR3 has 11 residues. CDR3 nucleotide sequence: TGCAGTGCCCCTTCCCTCTATGGCTACACCTTC. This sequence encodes CSAPSLYGYTF.

CDR3: CASSFLASLFGETQYF. In DNA form, the CDR3 reads TGTGCCAGCAGCTTTCTAGCATCCCTGTTCGGTGAGACCCAGTACTTC. This sequence joins TRBV7-9 and TRBJ2-5; tentatively, D is TRBD2 (5 bases). The CDR3 is made up of 16 amino acids. V was cut by 3 bases and J by 5 bases, with 19 bases left in between. Per germline, CDR1 SEHNR and CDR2 FQNEAQ (reference sequence).

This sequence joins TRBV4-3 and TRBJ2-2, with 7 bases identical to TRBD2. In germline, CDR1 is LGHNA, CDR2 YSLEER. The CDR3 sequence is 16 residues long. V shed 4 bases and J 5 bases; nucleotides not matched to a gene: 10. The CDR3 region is CASSPGAGVRTGELFF. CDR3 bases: TGCGCCAGCAGCCCCGGCGCGGGGGTGAGAACCGGGGAGCTGTTTTTT.

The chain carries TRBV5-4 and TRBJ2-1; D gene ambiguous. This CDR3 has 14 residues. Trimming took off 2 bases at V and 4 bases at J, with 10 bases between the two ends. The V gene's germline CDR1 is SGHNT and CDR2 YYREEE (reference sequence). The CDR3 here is CASSFNSMYNEQFF. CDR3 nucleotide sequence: TGTGCCAGCAGCTTTAACTCTATGTACAATGAGCAGTTCTTC.

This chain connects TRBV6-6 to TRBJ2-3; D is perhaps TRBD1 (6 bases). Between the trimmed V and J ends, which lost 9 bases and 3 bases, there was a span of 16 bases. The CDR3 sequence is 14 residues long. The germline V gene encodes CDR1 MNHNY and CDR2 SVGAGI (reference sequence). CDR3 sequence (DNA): TGTGCCAGTAAGGGACATATATTTACAGATACGCAGTATTTT. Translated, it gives CASKGHIFTDTQYF.

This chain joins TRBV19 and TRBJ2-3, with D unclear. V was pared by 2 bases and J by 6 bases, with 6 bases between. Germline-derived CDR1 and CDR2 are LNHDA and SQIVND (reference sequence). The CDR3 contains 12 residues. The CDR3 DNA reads TGTGCCAGTAGTATATCCGAGGATACGCAGTATTTT. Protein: CASSISEDTQYF. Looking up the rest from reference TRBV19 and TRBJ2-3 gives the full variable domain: DGGITQSPKYLFRKEGQNVTLSCEQNLNHDAMYWYRQDPGQGLRLIYYSQIVNDFQKGDIAEGYSVSREKKESFPLTVTSAQKNPTAFYLCASSISEDTQYFGPGTRLTVL.